The 30 T cell receptor beta chains below come from one sample, sequenced in a study of a mutant IDH1 vaccine in newly diagnosed glioma (TCRdb year 2021). Library preparation used the immunoSEQ multiplex PCR assay. In its TCRdb copy, this immuneACCESS table keeps in-frame sequences only and misses some clones. Where compared with another copy, unresolved V genes explain less than half of these, and the others have no known cause. This sample has around 50,000 clones in its table, and 80% to 90% of those were observed once. The ten largest account for approximately 2.5% of the sample. The time point label corresponds to: baseline, week 1 (first vaccination visit). This sample's treatment or condition label indicates: pre-vaccination baseline after standard-of-care therapy. Source: PBMCs, taken from a glioma patient treated with radiotherapy, temozolomide or both. The source of these receptors is a man aged 35 to 55 with glioma.

This clone was recorded only once. The chain has TRBV14 and TRBJ2-3, with TRBD2 identical over 8 bases. This CDR3 region has 20 residues. Per the germline V gene, CDR1 is SGHDN and CDR2 is FVKESK. V was clipped by 1 base and J by 4 bases; unmatched bases: 19. The DNA for the CDR3 is TGTGCCAGCAGCCAAGGGGTTGGAAGCGGGAGTTTAAGTGTGGCAGATACGCAGTATTTT. Its translation is CASSQGVGSGSLSVADTQYF. Full variable domain (missing parts from reference TRBV14 and TRBJ2-3): EAGVTQFPSHSVIEKGQTVTLRCDPISGHDNLYWYRRVMGKEIKFLLHFVKESKQDESGMPNNRFLAERTGGTYSTLKVQPAELEDSGVYFCASSQGVGSGSLSVADTQYFGPGTRLTVL.

The rearrangement uses TRBV18 and TRBJ1-4; D is ambiguous. Trimming left V 2 bases short and J 5 bases short, with 12 bases between. Looked up from germline, CDR1 is KGHSH and CDR2 is LQKENI. This CDR3 spans 15 amino acids. The CDR3 is CASSPYSSRNEKLFF. CDR3 coding DNA: TGTGCCAGCTCACCATACAGCTCGCGCAATGAAAAACTGTTTTTT.

The chain is built from TRBV18 and TRBJ1-2; 8 bases line up with TRBD1. There are 15 residues in the CDR3. V lost 3 bases, J lost 5 bases, and 8 bases stayed unmatched. Looked up from germline, CDR1 is KGHSH and CDR2 is LQKENI. Written as DNA, the CDR3 is TGTGCCAGCTCACCGGCAGGGACAGGACCTTATGGCTACACCTTC. Its protein product is CASSPAGTGPYGYTF. The whole variable domain, remainder taken from reference TRBV18 and TRBJ1-2, is NAGVMQNPRHLVRRRGQEARLRCSPMKGHSHVYWYRQLPEEGLKFMVYLQKENIIDESGMPKERFSAEFPKEGPSILRIQQVVRGDSAAYFCASSPAGTGPYGYTFGSGTRLTVV.

The V and J genes are TRBV6-5 and TRBJ2-2; no clear D. Trimming took off 0 bases at V and 6 bases at J, with 11 bases between the two ends. There are 15 residues in the CDR3. CDR1 is MNHEY and CDR2 is SVGAGI in the germline V gene. Here the CDR3 DNA reads TGTGCCAGCAGTTACTCGGGCCAGGTAGCCGGGGAGCTGTTTTTT. This translates into CASSYSGQVAGELFF.

The rearrangement joins TRBV14 to TRBJ1-2; D unclear. The ends were cut back, 1 base at V and 5 bases at J, with 8 bases in the middle. Per the germline V gene, CDR1 is SGHDN and CDR2 is FVKESK. This CDR3 contains 13 residues. The CDR3: CASSQVRGYGYTF. In nucleotides, the CDR3 is TGTGCCAGCAGCCAAGTGAGAGGATATGGCTACACCTTC.

The chain couples TRBV19 to TRBJ2-7, with D possibly matching TRBD2 (6 bases). CDR3 length equals 15 residues. Per the germline V gene, CDR1 is LNHDA and CDR2 is SQIVND (reference sequence). V lost 4 bases and J 4 bases, leaving 17 bases between the germline ends. This CDR3 is CASSKGAGGRYEQYF. The CDR3 nucleotides read TGTGCCAGTAGTAAAGGGGCCGGAGGGAGGTACGAGCAGTACTTC.

The genes are TRBV19 and TRBJ1-5; TRBD1 might be the D (5 bases). CDR1 is LNHDA, CDR2 SQIVND, per germline (reference sequence). The CDR3 runs 16 residues. The V gene lost 4 bases and the J gene lost 3 bases, with 16 bases spanning the gap. CDR3 region: CASSTNPGPYNQPQHF. In nucleotides, the CDR3 is TGTGCCAGTAGTACCAATCCGGGACCGTACAATCAGCCCCAGCATTTT.

This clone was seen only once. The chain joins TRBV18 to TRBJ2-5; TRBD2 is a possible D gene (5 bases). Germline V gene data show CDR1 as KGHSH and CDR2 as LQKENI. Trimming shortened V by 0 bases and J by 6 bases, and 11 bases separated the two germline ends. The CDR3 is 14 residues long. For the CDR3, the DNA is TGTGCCAGCTCACCACCTGCCGGGGTCAAGACCCAGTACTTC. Encoded protein: CASSPPAGVKTQYF.

The DNA of the CDR3 is TGTGCCAGCAGTGAAGGCGACAGGGTCTATGGCTACACCTTC. Amino acids: CASSEGDRVYGYTF. The genes are TRBV6-1 and TRBJ1-2, with TRBD1 identical over 7 bases. This CDR3 has 14 residues. Germline V gene lookup returns CDR1 MNHNS and CDR2 SASEGT. The V segment lost 1 base and the J segment 4 bases; nucleotides outside the gene matches: 3.

The gene calls are TRBV29-1 and TRBJ2-5; perhaps TRBD1 as D (6 bases). The length of the CDR3 is 12 residues. V shed 8 bases and J shed 5 bases, with 15 bases lying between them. Germline assignment: CDR1 SQVTM and CDR2 ANQGSEA. CDR3 in DNA: TGCAGCACGGGACATGGCTATGAGACCCAGTACTTC. As protein: CSTGHGYETQYF.

The V call is TRBV7-9, the J call TRBJ2-7; 8 bases agree with TRBD2. With V trimmed by 1 base and J by 6 bases, 17 bases remained unmatched. The germline V gene has CDR1 SEHNR and CDR2 FQNEAQ (reference sequence). CDR3 length: 18 amino acids. The CDR3 loop reads CASSLGGLRRTSSREQYF. The CDR3 DNA reads TGTGCCAGCAGCTTAGGAGGTTTGCGGCGGACTAGCAGCCGCGAGCAGTACTTC. Full variable domain (rest looked up from reference TRBV7-9 and TRBJ2-7): DTGVSQNPRHKITKRGQNVTFRCDPISEHNRLYWYRQTLGQGPEFLTYFQNEAQLEKSRLLSDRFSAERPKGSFSTLEIQRTEQGDSAMYLCASSLGGLRRTSSREQYFGPGTRLTVT.

This clone occurred a few times. The CDR3 coding sequence is TGCGCCAGCAGTCTAGCGGGCTCCGGGGAGACCCAGTACTTC. Protein product: CASSLAGSGETQYF. The V and J genes are TRBV4-1 and TRBJ2-5; TRBD2 matches 8 bases. This CDR3 has 14 residues. Germline CDR1 reads MGHRA; CDR2 reads YSYEKL. Germline trimming cut 6 bases from V and 5 bases from J; bases unmatched to any gene: 8.

V gene TRBV6-5 combines with J gene TRBJ2-7, with D possibly TRBD1 on 5 matching bases. Trimming removed 0 bases from V and 6 bases from J, with 15 bases in between. CDR3 size: 15 residues. The germline V gene encodes CDR1 MNHEY and CDR2 SVGAGI. In DNA, the CDR3 is TGTGCCAGCAGTTACTCACCTTGGGGCCGGTTCGAGCAGTACTTC. Residues: CASSYSPWGRFEQYF.

The V gene is TRBV29-1, the J gene TRBJ1-2, with no clear D. Between the trimmed V and J ends, which lost 5 bases and 0 bases, there was a span of 13 bases. The CDR3 runs 14 residues. CDR1 and CDR2 from the germline V gene are SQVTM and ANQGSEA. The CDR3, as DNA: TGCAGCGTTAGTGTTGTGTCAACTAACTATGGCTACACCTTC. The encoded protein is CSVSVVSTNYGYTF.

The chain is built from TRBV29-1 and TRBJ2-7, with D hard to call. The CDR3 covers 10 residues. Trimming removed 5 bases from V and 3 bases from J, with 5 bases in between. Germline V gene lookup returns CDR1 SQVTM and CDR2 ANQGSEA. The CDR3 nucleotides are TGCAGCGTTCTAAGCTACGAGCAGTACTTC. Its translation: CSVLSYEQYF.

The rearrangement uses TRBV6-5 and TRBJ2-5; TRBD2 matches at 8 bases. After removal of 0 bases from V and 0 bases from J, the junction contained 3 bases not matched to a gene. Germline lookup yields CDR1 MNHEY and CDR2 SVGAGI. The CDR3 runs 16 residues. This CDR3 is CASSYSASGHQETQYF. The CDR3 bases are TGTGCCAGCAGTTACTCGGCTAGCGGGCACCAAGAGACCCAGTACTTC.

This chain connects TRBV19 to TRBJ2-1; D uncertain. Germline lookup yields CDR1 LNHDA and CDR2 SQIVND (reference sequence). This CDR3 is built from 15 residues. The V end lost 6 bases, the J end lost 0 bases, and 12 bases lay between the germline ends. The CDR3 region is CASRWALSSYNEQFF. DNA for the CDR3: TGTGCCAGTAGGTGGGCATTGAGCTCCTACAATGAGCAGTTCTTC. The full variable domain, in which reference TRBV19 and TRBJ2-1 provide the parts outside the CDR3, is DGGITQSPKYLFRKEGQNVTLSCEQNLNHDAMYWYRQDPGQGLRLIYYSQIVNDFQKGDIAEGYSVSREKKESFPLTVTSAQKNPTAFYLCASRWALSSYNEQFFGPGTRLTVL.

CDR3 loop: CASSPQPGRELHEQYF. The DNA of the CDR3 is TGTGCCAGCAGCCCCCAGCCGGGCAGGGAACTACACGAGCAGTACTTC. This chain uses TRBV5-6 with TRBJ2-7; D is perhaps TRBD1 (5 bases). The CDR3 spans 16 residues. Trimming took off 4 bases at V and 5 bases at J, with 22 bases between the two ends. The germline V gene has CDR1 SGHDT and CDR2 YYEEEE. The full variable domain, its missing parts supplied by reference TRBV5-6 and TRBJ2-7, is DAGVTQSPTHLIKTRGQQVTLRCSPKSGHDTVSWYQQALGQGPQFIFQYYEEEERQRGNFPDRFSGHQFPNYSSELNVNALLLGDSALYLCASSPQPGRELHEQYFGPGTRLTVT.

The V gene is TRBV4-1, the J gene TRBJ2-7; 8 nucleotides agree with TRBD1. Unmatched junction bases numbered 10, after V lost 1 base and J lost 5 bases. The germline CDR1 and CDR2 sequences are MGHRA and YSYEKL. The CDR3 totals 16 residues. DNA for the CDR3: TGCGCCAGCAGCCAAGTTGAAGGACAGGGAAAAAACGAGCAGTACTTC. Protein sequence: CASSQVEGQGKNEQYF.

The chain combines TRBV19 with TRBJ1-1; D is uncertain. The V end was cut by 0 bases, the J end by 5 bases, with 7 bases between. CDR1 and CDR2 (germline): LNHDA, SQIVND (reference sequence). The CDR3 spans 13 residues. As DNA, the CDR3 is TGTGCCAGTAGTATAGATCGGAGGACTGAAGCTTTCTTT. As protein: CASSIDRRTEAFF. The complete variable domain, with remaining parts taken from reference TRBV19 and TRBJ1-1, reads DGGITQSPKYLFRKEGQNVTLSCEQNLNHDAMYWYRQDPGQGLRLIYYSQIVNDFQKGDIAEGYSVSREKKESFPLTVTSAQKNPTAFYLCASSIDRRTEAFFGQGTRLTVV.

The V gene is TRBV6-5, the J gene TRBJ2-1; no clear D gene. Trimming took 10 bases from V and 0 from J, leaving 7 bases between them. Germline CDR1 and CDR2: MNHEY and SVGAGI. The CDR3 is made up of 12 amino acids. CDR3 residues: CATISSYNEQFF. CDR3 in DNA: TGTGCCACTATATCCTCCTACAATGAGCAGTTCTTC.

The chain is built from TRBV19 and TRBJ1-5; 7 nucleotides line up with TRBD1. Looked up from germline, CDR1 is LNHDA and CDR2 is SQIVND (reference sequence). Trimming at V came to 2 bases and at J to 2 bases, leaving 0 bases not matched to a gene. CDR3 size: 14 residues. The CDR3 coding sequence is TGTGCCAGTAGTATAACAGGGGGCAATCAGCCCCAGCATTTT. Protein: CASSITGGNQPQHF.

V usage is TRBV7-3 and J usage is TRBJ2-3; D perhaps matches TRBD2 (6 bases). CDR3 length: 17 amino acids. In germline, CDR1 is SGHTA, CDR2 FQGTGA. Trimming took 5 bases from V and 0 from J, leaving 18 bases between them. The DNA for the CDR3 is TGTGCCAGCAGCATCGGCCCCGGGGGTGGCAGCACAGATACGCAGTATTTT. Translated: CASSIGPGGGSTDTQYF.

The V call is TRBV6-5, the J call TRBJ2-7; no firm D call. V was clipped by 0 bases and J by 2 bases, with 5 bases between them. The germline gives CDR1 MNHEY, CDR2 SVGAGI. The CDR3 is 13 amino acids. The CDR3 sequence is CASSYSGAYEQYF. CDR3 DNA: TGTGCCAGCAGTTACTCGGGTGCCTACGAGCAGTACTTC.

This chain joins TRBV5-1 and TRBJ1-3; D may be TRBD1 (6 bases). With 0 bases removed from V and 2 bases from J, the gap between germline ends came to 9 bases. The CDR3 totals 15 residues. The V gene's germline CDR1 is SGHRS and CDR2 YFSETQ. The CDR3 coding sequence is TGCGCCAGCAGCTTGGACAGGGAGACTGGAAACACCATATATTTT. The encoded protein is CASSLDRETGNTIYF. The full variable domain, completed using reference TRBV5-1 and TRBJ1-3, is KAGVTQTPRYLIKTRGQQVTLSCSPISGHRSVSWYQQTPGQGLQFLFEYFSETQRNKGNFPGRFSGRQFSNSRSEMNVSTLELGDSALYLCASSLDRETGNTIYFGEGSWLTVV.

This clone was seen a single time. The chain couples TRBV18 to TRBJ2-7; D remains unclear. The CDR3 has 13 residues. Germline CDR1 reads KGHSH; CDR2 reads LQKENI. With 0 bases removed from V and 6 bases from J, the gap between germline ends came to 9 bases. CDR3 loop: CASSPPMDPEQYF. The CDR3 nucleotides are TGTGCCAGCTCACCACCGATGGATCCCGAGCAGTACTTC.

The chain employs TRBV4-1 and TRBJ1-1, with 8 bases matching TRBD1. The CDR3 loop spans 21 amino acids. Germline CDR1 is MGHRA and CDR2 is YSYEKL. J was trimmed by 0 bases and V by 1 base; bases with no gene match: 19. CDR3 nucleotides: TGCGCCAGCAGCCAAGGAGTCTCGGTATTCATGCAGGGGGCGATGAACACTGAAGCTTTCTTT. Its translation is CASSQGVSVFMQGAMNTEAFF.

The chain employs TRBV19 and TRBJ1-1; D is unclear. Germline V gives CDR1 LNHDA, CDR2 SQIVND (reference sequence). The CDR3 spans 13 residues. Trimming stripped 2 bases from V and 1 base from J, with 5 bases between. CDR3 bases: TGTGCCAGTAGTATATGGGAGAACACTGAAGCTTTCTTT. Its protein product is CASSIWENTEAFF.

The rearrangement joins TRBV18 to TRBJ1-1; 8 bases are shared with TRBD1. The V segment lost 0 bases and the J segment 11 bases; nucleotides outside the gene matches: 14. The CDR3 is 16 residues long. CDR1 is KGHSH, CDR2 LQKENI, per germline. CDR3 loop: CASSPPYRGYTEAAFF. CDR3 nucleotide sequence: TGTGCCAGCTCACCACCGTACAGGGGGTATACTGAGGCCGCTTTCTTT.

The rearrangement uses TRBV29-1 and TRBJ2-1; 11 bases align to TRBD2. The CDR3 runs to 15 residues. Germline V gene lookup returns CDR1 SQVTM and CDR2 ANQGSEA. Trimming took 5 bases from V and 0 from J; bases not matched to a gene: 3. As DNA, the CDR3 is TGCAGCGTTTTCACTAGCGGGAGCTCCTACAATGAGCAGTTCTTC. Protein sequence: CSVFTSGSSYNEQFF.